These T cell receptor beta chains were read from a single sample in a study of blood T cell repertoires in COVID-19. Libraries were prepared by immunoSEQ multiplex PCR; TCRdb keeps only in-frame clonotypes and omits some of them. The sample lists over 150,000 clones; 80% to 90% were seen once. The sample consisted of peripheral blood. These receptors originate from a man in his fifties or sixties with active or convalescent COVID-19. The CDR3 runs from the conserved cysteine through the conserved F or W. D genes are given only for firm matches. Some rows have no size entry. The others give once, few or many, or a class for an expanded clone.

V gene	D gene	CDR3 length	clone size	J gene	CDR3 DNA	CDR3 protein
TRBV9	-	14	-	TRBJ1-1	TGTGCCAGCACCCTCGAGAGCGTGAACACTGAAGCTTTCTTT	CASTLESVNTEAFF
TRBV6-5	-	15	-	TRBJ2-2	TGTGCCAGCAGTTACTCGCAGCGGTGGAGCGGGGAGCTGTTTTTT	CASSYSQRWSGELFF
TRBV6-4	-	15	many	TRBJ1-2	TGTGCCAGCAGTGACTGGAATAGGGGGTCTGGCGGCTACACCTTC	CASSDWNRGSGGYTF
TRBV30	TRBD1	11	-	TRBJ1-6	TGTGCCTGGACAGGGGGTTCACCCCTCCACTTT	CAWTGGSPLHF
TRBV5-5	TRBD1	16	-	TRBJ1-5	TGTGCCAGCAGCTTGTCTGGGACAGGGGGTAATCAGCCCCAGCATTTT	CASSLSGTGGNQPQHF
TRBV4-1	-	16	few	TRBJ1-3	TGCGCCAGCAGCTTATACTCGGCGGGGGTTGGAAACACCATATATTTT	CASSLYSAGVGNTIYF
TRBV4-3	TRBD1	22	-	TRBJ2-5	TGCGCCAGCAGCCAAGATGATTGGATGGGGCTCTCCTCGCTGGACAGGAAAGAGACCCAGTACTTC	CASSQDDWMGLSSLDRKETQYF
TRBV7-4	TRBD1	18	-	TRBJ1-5	TGTGCCAGCAGCCTCAGCGATAGGGGACAGGGAATCAATCAGCCCCAGCATTTT	CASSLSDRGQGINQPQHF
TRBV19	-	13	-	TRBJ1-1	TGTGCCAGTAGTACCCAGTCAAACACTGAAGCTTTCTTT	CASSTQSNTEAFF
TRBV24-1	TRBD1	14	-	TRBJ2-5	TGTGCCACCAGTGACGACAGGGGAAGAGAGACCCAGTACTTC	CATSDDRGRETQYF
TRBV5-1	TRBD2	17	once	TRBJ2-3	TGCGCCAGCAGCTATACTGCGCGGGGGACCATCACAGATACGCAGTATTTT	CASSYTARGTITDTQYF
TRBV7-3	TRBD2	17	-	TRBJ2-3	TGTGCCAGCAGCTTAACGTCGGGGTTAGCGGGATATGATACGCAGTATTTT	CASSLTSGLAGYDTQYF
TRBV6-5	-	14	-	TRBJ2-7	TGTGCCAGCAGTCCCTGGGGGGAAGGGTACGAGCAGTACTTC	CASSPWGEGYEQYF
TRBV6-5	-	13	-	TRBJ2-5	TGTGCCAGCAGAAAGGGACTTCAAGAGACCCAGTACTTC	CASRKGLQETQYF
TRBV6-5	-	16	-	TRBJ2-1	TGTGCCAGCAGTTACTCGAACTGGGAGACCCAAAGCGGGCAGTTCTTC	CASSYSNWETQSGQFF
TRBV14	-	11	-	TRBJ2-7	TGTGCCAGCAGCCACCACCGGGAGCAGTACTTC	CASSHHREQYF
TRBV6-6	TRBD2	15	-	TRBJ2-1	TGTGCCAGCAGTTTTAGCGGGAGCCACTACAATGAGCAGTTCTTC	CASSFSGSHYNEQFF
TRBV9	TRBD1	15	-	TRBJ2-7	TGTGCCAGCAGCGTAGCGGGACAGGGGGTCTACGAGCAGTACTTC	CASSVAGQGVYEQYF
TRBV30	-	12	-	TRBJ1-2	TGTGCCTGGAGTGTCCCGGGCTATGGCTACACCTTC	CAWSVPGYGYTF
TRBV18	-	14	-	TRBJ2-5	TGTGCCAGCTCACCCGGGCGAGCGGAAGAGACCCAGTACTTC	CASSPGRAEETQYF
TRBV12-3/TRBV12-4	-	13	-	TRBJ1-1	TGTGCCAGCAGTTTTAGTGCGAACACTGAAGCTTTCTTT	CASSFSANTEAFF
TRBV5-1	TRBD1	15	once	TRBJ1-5	TGCGCCAGCAGCTCGACAGGGGCCCCGGAACAGCCCCAGCATTTT	CASSSTGAPEQPQHF
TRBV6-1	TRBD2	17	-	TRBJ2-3	TGTGCCAGCAGTGAAGGACTAGGACTAGCATACACAGATACGCAGTATTTT	CASSEGLGLAYTDTQYF
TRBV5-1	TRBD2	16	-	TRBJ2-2	TGCGCCAGCAGCCCGAGGACTAGCCAGAACACCGGGGAGCTGTTTTTT	CASSPRTSQNTGELFF
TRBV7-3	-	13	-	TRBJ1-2	TGTGCCAGCAGCATTAGTCCGGGGGATGGCTACACCTTC	CASSISPGDGYTF
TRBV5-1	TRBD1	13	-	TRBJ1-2	TGCGCCAGCAGTTTTGACAGGGAGGATGGCTACACCTTC	CASSFDREDGYTF
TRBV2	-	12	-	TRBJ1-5	TGTGCCAGCGGCATTCAGAATTTGCCCCAGCATTTT	CASGIQNLPQHF